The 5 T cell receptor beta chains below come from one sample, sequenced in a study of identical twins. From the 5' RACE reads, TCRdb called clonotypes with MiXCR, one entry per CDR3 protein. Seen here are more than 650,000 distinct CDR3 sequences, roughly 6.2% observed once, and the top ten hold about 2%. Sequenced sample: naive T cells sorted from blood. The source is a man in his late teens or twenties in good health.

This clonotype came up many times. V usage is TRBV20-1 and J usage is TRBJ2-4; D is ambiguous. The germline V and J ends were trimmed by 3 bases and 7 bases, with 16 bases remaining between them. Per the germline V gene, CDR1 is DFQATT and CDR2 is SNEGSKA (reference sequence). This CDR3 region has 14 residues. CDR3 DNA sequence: TGCAGTGCTAGTTGGCGAGCGAGACCCAACATTCAGTACTTC. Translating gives CSASWRARPNIQYF.

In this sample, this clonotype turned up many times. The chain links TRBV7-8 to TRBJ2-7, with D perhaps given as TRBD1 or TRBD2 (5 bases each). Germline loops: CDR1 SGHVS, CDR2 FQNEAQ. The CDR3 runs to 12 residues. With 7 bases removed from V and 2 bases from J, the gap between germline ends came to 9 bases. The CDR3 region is CASKPGPYEQYF. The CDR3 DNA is TGTGCCAGCAAACCGGGACCCTACGAGCAGTACTTC.

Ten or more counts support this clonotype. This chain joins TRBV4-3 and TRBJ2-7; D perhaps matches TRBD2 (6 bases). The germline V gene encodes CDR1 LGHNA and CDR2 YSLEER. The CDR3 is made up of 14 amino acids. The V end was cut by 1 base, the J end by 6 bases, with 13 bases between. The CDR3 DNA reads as TGCGCCAGCAGCCAAGCATCACGCGGGGCCGAGCAGTACTTC. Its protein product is CASSQASRGAEQYF.

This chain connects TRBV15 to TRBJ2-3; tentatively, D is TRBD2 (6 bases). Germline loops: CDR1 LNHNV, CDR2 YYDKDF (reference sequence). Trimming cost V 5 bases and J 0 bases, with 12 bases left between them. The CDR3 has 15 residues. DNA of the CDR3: TGTGCCACCAGCCCCCGGAGGGAGAGCACAGATACGCAGTATTTT. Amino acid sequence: CATSPRRESTDTQYF.

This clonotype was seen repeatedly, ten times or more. The CDR3 reads CSASRGLAVNEQFF. For the CDR3, the DNA is TGCAGTGCTAGCCGAGGACTAGCCGTCAATGAGCAGTTCTTC. V is TRBV20-1 and J is TRBJ2-1; 8 bases fit TRBD2. This CDR3 contains 14 residues. In germline, CDR1 is DFQATT, CDR2 SNEGSKA (reference sequence). J was trimmed by 6 bases and V by 3 bases; bases with no gene match: 7.